This T cell receptor (beta chain) was found in a study of blood T cell repertoires in COVID-19 (TCRdb year 2020). The study in broad terms: The collaborator samples originated in the United States, Italy and Spain and spanned the acute and convalescent phases of COVID-19. Subjects who had been exposed to COVID-19, were actively infected with it, or had recovered from it provided the deeply sampled blood TCRbeta repertoires that made up the dataset. The repertoires were released in a freely available public database meant as a resource for research on the immune response to SARS-CoV-2. The material from the prospective study consisted of cDNA or gDNA derived from T cells, B-cell-depleted T cells, or PBMCs. Where available, HLA class I and class II types were taken from metadata supplied by the sample provider and were not determined by assay-based typing. The sample metadata nearly always contained a de-identified subject ID, COVID-19 status, age in years and sex. Samples came from the ongoing ImmuneRACE study (first 160 participants) plus 1,254 subjects from 6 global collaborators. General conclusions and limits of the study: Clinical and demographic metadata were provided uncurated, with the amount varying by source and participant.

TCRbeta CDR3 regions were amplified from genomic DNA using the immunoSEQ Assay, a bias-controlled multiplex PCR. In the paper's pipeline: Nucleated cell counts per sample were estimated from amplification of reference gene primers within the assay. To quantify the absolute abundance of each unique TCRbeta CDR3 rearrangement, sequence reads were collapsed and filtered. Productive Simpson clonality was computed per sample as the square root of Simpson's diversity index over productive rearrangements. TCRdb retrieved this table from immuneACCESS and kept in-frame rearrangements only. Not all clones are present; in checked studies, unresolved V genes account for under half, and no reason is known for the remainder. D and trimming come from the DNA, and the V and J calls and clone size come from that table. Across this sample there are roughly 80,000 clones, with more than 80% seen only once. The ten largest make up around 29% of the sample.

CDR1 and CDR2 are read off the germline V gene (reference sequence) as LNHDA and SQIVND. For this chain, trimming is 6 bases at the V end and 2 bases at the J end, and the number of junction bases without a gene match is 7. From the cysteine through the phenylalanine, the CDR3 covers 15 amino acids. This entry keeps only the CDR3 DNA: 45 bases, framed from base 1. Concerning this clone: This receptor's antigen is unknown. Per-base quality was not reported, and no clone a single base away is much larger than it.

The collaborating institutions used their own protocols to collect whole blood in K2EDTA tubes. For TCRbeta analysis, collaborator samples were shipped as frozen whole blood, as isolated PBMCs, or as DNA extracted from either sample type. Sequenced material: peripheral blood. In this chain, TRBV19 is recombined with TRBJ1-3; 7 middle bases align to TRBD1. The receptor comes from a woman at least 80 years old with acute or convalescent COVID-19. The CDR3 protein is CASRRQGKAGNTIYF. The nucleotide sequence is given as TGTGCCAGTAGGAGACAGGGAAAAGCTGGAAACACCATATATTTT. Outside the CDR3, residues come from the reference TRBV19 and TRBJ1-3 proteins, so the full variable domain is: DGGITQSPKYLFRKEGQNVTLSCEQNLNHDAMYWYRQDPGQGLRLIYYSQIVNDFQKGDIAEGYSVSREKKESFPLTVTSAQKNPTAFYLCASRRQGKAGNTIYFGEGSWLTVV.